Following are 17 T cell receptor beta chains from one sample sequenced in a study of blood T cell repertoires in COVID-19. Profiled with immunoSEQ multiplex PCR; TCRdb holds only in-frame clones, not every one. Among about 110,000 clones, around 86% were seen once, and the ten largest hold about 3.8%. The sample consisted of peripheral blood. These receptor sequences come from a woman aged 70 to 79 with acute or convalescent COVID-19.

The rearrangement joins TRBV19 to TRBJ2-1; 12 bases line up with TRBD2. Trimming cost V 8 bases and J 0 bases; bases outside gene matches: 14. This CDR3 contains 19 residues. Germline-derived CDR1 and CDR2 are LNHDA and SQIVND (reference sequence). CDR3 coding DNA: TGTGCCAGTGCCTCCGGGACTAGCGGGTTCACGAGCTCCTACAATGAGCAGTTCTTC. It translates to CASASGTSGFTSSYNEQFF.

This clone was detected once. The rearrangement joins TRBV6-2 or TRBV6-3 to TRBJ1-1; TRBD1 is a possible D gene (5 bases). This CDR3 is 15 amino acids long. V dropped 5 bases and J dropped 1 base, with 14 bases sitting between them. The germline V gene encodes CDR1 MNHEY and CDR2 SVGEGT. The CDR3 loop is CASSPKGVWNTEAFF. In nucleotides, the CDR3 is TGTGCCAGCAGTCCCAAAGGGGTTTGGAACACTGAAGCTTTCTTT.

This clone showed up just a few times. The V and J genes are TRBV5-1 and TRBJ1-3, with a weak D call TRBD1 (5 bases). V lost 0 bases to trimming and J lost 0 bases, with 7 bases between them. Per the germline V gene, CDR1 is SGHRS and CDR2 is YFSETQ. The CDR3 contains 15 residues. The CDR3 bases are TGCGCCAGCAGCTTGGAAGGGGCCTCTGGAAACACCATATATTTT. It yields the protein CASSLEGASGNTIYF.

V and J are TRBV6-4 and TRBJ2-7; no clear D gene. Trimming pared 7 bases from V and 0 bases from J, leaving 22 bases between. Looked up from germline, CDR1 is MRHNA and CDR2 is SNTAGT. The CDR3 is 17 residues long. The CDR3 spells CASTVKAEESASYEQYV. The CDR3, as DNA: TGTGCCAGCACGGTGAAAGCAGAGGAGTCTGCCTCCTACGAGCAGTACGTC.

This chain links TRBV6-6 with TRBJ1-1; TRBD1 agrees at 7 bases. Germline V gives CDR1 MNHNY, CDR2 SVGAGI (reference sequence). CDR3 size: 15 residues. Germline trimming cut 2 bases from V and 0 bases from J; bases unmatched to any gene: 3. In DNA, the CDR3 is TGTGCCAGCAGTTACGTGACAGGGATGAACACTGAAGCTTTCTTT. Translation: CASSYVTGMNTEAFF.

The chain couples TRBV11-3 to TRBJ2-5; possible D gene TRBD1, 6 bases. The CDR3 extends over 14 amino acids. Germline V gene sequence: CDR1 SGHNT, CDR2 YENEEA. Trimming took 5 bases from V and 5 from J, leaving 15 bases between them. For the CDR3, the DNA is TGTGCCAGCAGCCCAACAGGGTTAAGGGAGACCCAGTACTTC. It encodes CASSPTGLRETQYF.

CDR3 coding DNA: TGTGCCAGCAGCTTGAATCGAGCGGGAATGGAGCAGTTCTTC. Residues: CASSLNRAGMEQFF. The chain is built from TRBV5-4 and TRBJ2-1; 7 positions agree with TRBD2. CDR3 length: 14 amino acids. Germline CDR1 reads SGHNT; CDR2 reads YYREEE (reference sequence). V shed 1 base and J 10 bases; nucleotides not matched to a gene: 8.

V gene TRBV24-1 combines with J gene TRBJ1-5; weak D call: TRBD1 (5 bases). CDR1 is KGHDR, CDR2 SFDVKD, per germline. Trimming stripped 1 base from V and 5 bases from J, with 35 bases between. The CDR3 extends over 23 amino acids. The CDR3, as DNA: TGTGCCACCAGTGATTTATCTCGCGGGGCCTTGCCCGAGTACTTCCGCGGGCATCAGCCCCAGCATTTT. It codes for CATSDLSRGALPEYFRGHQPQHF.

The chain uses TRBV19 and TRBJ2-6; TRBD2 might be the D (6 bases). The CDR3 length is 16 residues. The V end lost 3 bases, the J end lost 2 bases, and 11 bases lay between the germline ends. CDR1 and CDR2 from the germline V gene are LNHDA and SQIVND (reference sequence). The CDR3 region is CASSIGTQAGANVLTF. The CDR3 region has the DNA TGTGCCAGTAGTATCGGGACTCAGGCTGGGGCCAACGTCCTGACTTTC.

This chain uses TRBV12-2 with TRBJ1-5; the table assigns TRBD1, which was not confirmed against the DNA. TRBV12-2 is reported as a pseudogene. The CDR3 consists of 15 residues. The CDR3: CASRLATGWCQPQHF. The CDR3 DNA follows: TGTGCAAGTCGCTTAGCGACAGGGTGGTGCCAGCCCCAGCATTTT.

CDR3 residues: CAWRPPGQAFYNSPLHF. The DNA of the CDR3 is TGTGCCTGGAGACCCCCGGGACAGGCATTCTATAATTCACCCCTCCACTTT. The rearrangement uses TRBV30 and TRBJ1-6; TRBD1 matches at 8 bases. This CDR3 has 17 amino acids. The germline V gene encodes CDR1 GTSNPN and CDR2 SVGIG (reference sequence). The V segment lost 3 bases and the J segment 3 bases; nucleotides outside the gene matches: 10. The full variable domain, completed using reference TRBV30 and TRBJ1-6, is SQTIHQWPATLVQPVGSPLSLECTVEGTSNPNLYWYRQAAGRGLQLLFYSVGIGQISSEVPQNLSASRPQDRQFILSSKKLLLSDSGFYLCAWRPPGQAFYNSPLHFGNGTRLTVT.

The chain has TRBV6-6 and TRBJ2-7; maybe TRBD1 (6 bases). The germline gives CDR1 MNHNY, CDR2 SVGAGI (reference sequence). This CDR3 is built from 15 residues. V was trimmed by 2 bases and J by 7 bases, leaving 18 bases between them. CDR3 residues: CASSYITGKADEQYF. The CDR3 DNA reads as TGTGCCAGCAGTTACATCACAGGGAAAGCTGATGAGCAGTACTTC.

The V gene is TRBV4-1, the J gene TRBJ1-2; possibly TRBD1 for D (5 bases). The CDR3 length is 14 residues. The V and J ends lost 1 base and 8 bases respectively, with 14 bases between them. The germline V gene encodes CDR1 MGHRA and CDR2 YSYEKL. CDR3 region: CASSQVGRADGYTF. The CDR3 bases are TGCGCCAGCAGCCAAGTGGGCAGGGCGGACGGCTACACCTTC.

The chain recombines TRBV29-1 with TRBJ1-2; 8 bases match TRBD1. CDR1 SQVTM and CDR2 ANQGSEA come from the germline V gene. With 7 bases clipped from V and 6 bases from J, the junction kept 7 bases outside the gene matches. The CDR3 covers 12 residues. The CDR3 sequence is CSAGDRGDGYTF. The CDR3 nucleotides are TGCAGCGCTGGAGACAGGGGAGATGGCTACACCTTC. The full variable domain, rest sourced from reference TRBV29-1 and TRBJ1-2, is SAVISQKPSRDICQRGTSLTIQCQVDSQVTMMFWYRQQPGQSLTLIATANQGSEATYESGFVIDKFPISRPNLTFSTLTVSNMSPEDSSIYLCSAGDRGDGYTFGSGTRLTVV.

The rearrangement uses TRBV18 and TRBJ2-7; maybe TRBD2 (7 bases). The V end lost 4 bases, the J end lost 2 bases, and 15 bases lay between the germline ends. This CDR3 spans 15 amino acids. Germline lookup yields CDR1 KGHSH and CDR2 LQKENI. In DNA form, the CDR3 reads TGTGCCAGCTCACTTGGGGCGGGGGCTCCCTACGAGCAGTACGTC. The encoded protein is CASSLGAGAPYEQYV.

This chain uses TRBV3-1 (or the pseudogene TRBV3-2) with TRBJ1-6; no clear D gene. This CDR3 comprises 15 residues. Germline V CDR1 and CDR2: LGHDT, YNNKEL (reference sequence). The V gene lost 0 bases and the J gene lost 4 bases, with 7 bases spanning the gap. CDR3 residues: CASSQDTVYNSPLHF. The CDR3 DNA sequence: TGTGCCAGCAGCCAAGACACAGTTTATAATTCACCCCTCCACTTT.

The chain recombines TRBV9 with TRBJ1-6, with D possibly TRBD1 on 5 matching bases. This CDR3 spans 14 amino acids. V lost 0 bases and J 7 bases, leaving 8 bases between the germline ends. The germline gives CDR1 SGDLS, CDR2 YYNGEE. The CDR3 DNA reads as TGTGCCAGCAGCGTAGCAGGGCCAAATTCACCCCTCCACTTT. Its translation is CASSVAGPNSPLHF.